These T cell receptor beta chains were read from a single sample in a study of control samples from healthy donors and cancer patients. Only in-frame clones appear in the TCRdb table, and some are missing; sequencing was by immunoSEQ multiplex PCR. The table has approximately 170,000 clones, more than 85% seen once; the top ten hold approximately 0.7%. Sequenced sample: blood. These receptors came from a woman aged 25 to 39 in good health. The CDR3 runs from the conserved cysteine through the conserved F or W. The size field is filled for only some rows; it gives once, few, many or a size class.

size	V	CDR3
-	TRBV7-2	CASSSSGTVKDNEQFF
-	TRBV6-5	CASSYWGQGAVTEAFF
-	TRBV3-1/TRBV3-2	CASSRRGPGELFF
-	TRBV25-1	CASSDLGRPPFF
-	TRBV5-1	CASSLVGDSGNTIYF
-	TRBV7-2	CASIPLAGLTDTQYF
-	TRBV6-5	CASKEGGGALYEQYF
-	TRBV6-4	CASSEGTSNNEQFF
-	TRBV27	CASSPARAGYQKTQYF
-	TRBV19	CASIGGMNTEAFF
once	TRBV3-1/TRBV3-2	CASSRSGRSLETQYF
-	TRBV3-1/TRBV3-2	CASSQEQGWGEKLFF
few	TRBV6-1	CASSEGFETGGYTF
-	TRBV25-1	CASGPHRTAREQETQYF
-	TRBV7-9	CASSLQVTLNTEAFF
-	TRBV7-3	CASSLFDPTGGDSPLHF
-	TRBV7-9	CASSIDRAPNEKLFF
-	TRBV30	CAWSATGGFEGYTF
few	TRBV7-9	CASSLGGDRTEQYF
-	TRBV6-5	CASSRDSSYNEQFF
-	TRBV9	CASSGRGAQEKLFF
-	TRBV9	CASSVGSGNQPQHF
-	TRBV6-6	CASSQSSGGEETQYF
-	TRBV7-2	CASSFGIGSTDTQYF
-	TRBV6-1	CASSERKSSYEQYF